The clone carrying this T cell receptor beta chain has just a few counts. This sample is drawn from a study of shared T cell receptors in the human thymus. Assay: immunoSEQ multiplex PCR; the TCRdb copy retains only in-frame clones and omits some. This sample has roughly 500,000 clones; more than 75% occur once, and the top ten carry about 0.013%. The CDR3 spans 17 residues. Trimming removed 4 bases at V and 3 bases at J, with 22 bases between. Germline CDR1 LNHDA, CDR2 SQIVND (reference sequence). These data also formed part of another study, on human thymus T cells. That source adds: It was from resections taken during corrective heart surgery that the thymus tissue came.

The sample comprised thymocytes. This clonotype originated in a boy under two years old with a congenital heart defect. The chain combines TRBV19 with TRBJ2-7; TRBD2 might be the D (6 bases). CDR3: CASSNPTSSSIGYEQYF. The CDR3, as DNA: TGTGCCAGTAGTAACCCGACTAGTTCGAGTATCGGCTACGAGCAGTACTTC. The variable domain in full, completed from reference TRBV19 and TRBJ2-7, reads DGGITQSPKYLFRKEGQNVTLSCEQNLNHDAMYWYRQDPGQGLRLIYYSQIVNDFQKGDIAEGYSVSREKKESFPLTVTSAQKNPTAFYLCASSNPTSSSIGYEQYFGPGTRLTVT.